This T cell receptor (beta chain) was obtained from a study of vaccination and CD4 T cells after COVID-19. Across the whole study: The cells were exposed to overlapping spike peptides originating from SARS-CoV-2, HCoV-NL63, HCoV-OC43 and HCoV-229E for stimulation.

Comments on this clonotype: Its specificity is unknown.

Treatment in this sample: approximately 11-day PBMC culture with coronavirus spike peptide pools or control peptides (ViraFEST assay). Negative selection isolated the CD4+ T cells once the cells had been cultured for 10 days. Broader study findings: Post-vaccination, and not before, a median approximately 85% of reactive clones appeared in convalescent patients.

This CDR3 comprises 15 residues. Deletions cut 4 bases from V and 5 bases from J, with 16 bases between. Germline V gene sequence: CDR1 SGHTA, CDR2 FQGTGA. At the Johns Hopkins FTIC core, DNA taken from cultured CD4+ T cells was sequenced by way of the Oncomine TCR Beta short-read assay. TCRdb reprocessed the PCR reads via MiXCR and lists one record per CDR3 protein. The table has more than 15,000 distinct CDR3 sequences, under 65% seen once. The sequenced sample was CD4+ T cells from blood, cultured in vitro. The receptor was derived from a human donor who had recovered from COVID-19. The J gene is TRBJ2-3, the V gene TRBV7-3, with D uncertain. The CDR3 region has the DNA TGTGCCAGCAGCTCCCGACGGCGGATCGGAGATACGCAGTATTTT. This gives the protein CASSSRRRIGDTQYF.